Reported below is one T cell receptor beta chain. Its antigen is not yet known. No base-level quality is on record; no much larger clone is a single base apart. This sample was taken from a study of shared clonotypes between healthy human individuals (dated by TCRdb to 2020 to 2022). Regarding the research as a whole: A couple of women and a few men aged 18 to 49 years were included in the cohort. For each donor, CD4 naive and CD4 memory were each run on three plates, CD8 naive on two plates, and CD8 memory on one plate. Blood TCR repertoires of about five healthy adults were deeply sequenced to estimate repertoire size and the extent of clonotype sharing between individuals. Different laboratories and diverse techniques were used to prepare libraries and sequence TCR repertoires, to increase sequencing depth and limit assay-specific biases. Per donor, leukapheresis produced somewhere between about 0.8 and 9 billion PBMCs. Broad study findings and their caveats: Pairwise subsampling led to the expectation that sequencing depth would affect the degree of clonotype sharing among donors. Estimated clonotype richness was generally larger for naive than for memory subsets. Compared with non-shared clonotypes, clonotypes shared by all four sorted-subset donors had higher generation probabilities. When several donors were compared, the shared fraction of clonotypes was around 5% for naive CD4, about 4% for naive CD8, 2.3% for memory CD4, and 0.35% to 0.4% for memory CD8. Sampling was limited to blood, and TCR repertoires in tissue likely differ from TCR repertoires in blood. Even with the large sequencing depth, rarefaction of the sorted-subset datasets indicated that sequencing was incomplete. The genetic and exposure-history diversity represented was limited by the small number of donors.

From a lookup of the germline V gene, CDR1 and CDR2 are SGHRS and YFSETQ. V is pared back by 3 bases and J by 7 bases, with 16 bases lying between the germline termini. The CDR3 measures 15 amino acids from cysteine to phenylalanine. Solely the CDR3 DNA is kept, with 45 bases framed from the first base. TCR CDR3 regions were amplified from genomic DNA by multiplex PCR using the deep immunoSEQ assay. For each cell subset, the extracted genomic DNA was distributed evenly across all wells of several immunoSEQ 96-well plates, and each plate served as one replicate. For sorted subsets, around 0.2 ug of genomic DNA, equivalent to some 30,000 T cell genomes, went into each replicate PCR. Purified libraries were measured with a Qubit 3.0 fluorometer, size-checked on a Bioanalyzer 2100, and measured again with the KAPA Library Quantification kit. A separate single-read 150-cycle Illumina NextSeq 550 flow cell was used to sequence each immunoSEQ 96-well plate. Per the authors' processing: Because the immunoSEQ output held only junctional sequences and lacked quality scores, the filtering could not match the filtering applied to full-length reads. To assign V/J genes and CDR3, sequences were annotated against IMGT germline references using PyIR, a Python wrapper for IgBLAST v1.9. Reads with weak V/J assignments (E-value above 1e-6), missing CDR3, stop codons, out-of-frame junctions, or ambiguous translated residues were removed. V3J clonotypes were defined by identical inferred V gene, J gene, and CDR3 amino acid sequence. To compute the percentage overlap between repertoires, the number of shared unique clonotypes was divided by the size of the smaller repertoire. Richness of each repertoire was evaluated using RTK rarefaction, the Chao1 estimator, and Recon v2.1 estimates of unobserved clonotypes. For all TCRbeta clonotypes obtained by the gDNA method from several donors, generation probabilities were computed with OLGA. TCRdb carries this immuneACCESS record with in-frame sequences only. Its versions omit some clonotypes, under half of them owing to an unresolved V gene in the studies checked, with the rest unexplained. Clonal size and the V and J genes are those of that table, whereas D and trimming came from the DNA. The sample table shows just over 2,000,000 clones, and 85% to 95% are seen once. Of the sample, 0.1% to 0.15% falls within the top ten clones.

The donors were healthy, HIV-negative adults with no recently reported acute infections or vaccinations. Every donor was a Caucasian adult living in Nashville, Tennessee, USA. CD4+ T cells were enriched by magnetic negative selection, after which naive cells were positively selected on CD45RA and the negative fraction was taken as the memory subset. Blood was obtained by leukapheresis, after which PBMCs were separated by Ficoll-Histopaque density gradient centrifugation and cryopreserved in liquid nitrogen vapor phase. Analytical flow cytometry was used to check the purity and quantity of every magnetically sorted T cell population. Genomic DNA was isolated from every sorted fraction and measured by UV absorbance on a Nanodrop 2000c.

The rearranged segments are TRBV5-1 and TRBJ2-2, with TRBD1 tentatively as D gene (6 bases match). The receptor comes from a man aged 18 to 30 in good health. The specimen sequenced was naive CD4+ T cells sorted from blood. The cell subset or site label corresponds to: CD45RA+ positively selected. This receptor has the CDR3 CASSSSGVGGGELFF. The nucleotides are TGCGCCAGCAGCTCTTCAGGGGTTGGAGGCGGGGAGCTGTTTTTT.